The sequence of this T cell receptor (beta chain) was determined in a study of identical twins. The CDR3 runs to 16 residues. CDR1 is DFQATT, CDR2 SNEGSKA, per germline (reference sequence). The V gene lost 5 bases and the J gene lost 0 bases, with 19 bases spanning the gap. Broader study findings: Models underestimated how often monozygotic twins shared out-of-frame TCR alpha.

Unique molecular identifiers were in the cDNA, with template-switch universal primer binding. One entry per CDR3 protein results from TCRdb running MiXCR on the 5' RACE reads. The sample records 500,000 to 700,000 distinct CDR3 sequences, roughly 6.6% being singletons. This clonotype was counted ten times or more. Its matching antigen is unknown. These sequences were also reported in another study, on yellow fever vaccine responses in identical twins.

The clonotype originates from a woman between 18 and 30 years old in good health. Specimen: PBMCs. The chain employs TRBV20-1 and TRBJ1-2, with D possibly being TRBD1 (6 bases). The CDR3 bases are TGCAGTGCTCGGGAGCTAGGGGGTACGGCTAACTATGGCTACACCTTC. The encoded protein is CSARELGGTANYGYTF.